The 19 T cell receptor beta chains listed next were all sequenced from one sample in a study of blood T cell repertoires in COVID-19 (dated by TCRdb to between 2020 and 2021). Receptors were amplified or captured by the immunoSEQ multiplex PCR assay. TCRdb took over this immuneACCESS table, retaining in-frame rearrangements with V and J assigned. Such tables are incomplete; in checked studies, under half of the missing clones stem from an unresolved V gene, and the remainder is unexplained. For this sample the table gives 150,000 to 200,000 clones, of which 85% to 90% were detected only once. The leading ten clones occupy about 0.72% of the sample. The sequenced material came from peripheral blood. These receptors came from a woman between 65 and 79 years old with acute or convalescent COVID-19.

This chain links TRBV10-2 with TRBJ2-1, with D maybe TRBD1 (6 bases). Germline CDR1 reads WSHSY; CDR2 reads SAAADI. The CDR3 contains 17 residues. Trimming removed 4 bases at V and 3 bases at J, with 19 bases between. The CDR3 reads CASSGREGQRDYNEQFF. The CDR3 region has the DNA TGCGCCAGCAGTGGACGGGAAGGACAGAGGGACTACAATGAGCAGTTCTTC.

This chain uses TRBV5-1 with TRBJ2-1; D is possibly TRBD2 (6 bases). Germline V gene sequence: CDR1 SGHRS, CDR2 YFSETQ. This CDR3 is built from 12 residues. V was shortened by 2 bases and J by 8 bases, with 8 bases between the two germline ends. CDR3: CASSFGGHEQFF. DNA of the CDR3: TGCGCCAGCAGCTTCGGAGGGCATGAGCAGTTCTTC.

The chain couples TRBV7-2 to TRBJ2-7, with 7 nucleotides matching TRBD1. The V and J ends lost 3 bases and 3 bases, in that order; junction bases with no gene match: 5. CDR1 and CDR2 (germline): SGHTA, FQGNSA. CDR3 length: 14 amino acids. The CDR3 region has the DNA TGTGCCAGCAGCTTTAACAGGGGTAACTACGAGCAGTACTTC. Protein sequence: CASSFNRGNYEQYF. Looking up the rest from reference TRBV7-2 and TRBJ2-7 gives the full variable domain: GAGVSQSPSNKVTEKGKDVELRCDPISGHTALYWYRQSLGQGLEFLIYFQGNSAPDKSGLPSDRFSAERTGGSVSTLTIQRTQQEDSAVYLCASSFNRGNYEQYFGPGTRLTVT.

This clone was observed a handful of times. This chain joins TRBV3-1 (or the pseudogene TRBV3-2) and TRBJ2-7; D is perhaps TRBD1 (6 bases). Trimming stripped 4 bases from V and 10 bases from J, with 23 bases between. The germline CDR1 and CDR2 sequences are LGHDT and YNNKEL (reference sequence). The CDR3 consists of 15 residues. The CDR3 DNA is TGTGCCAGCAGCCTAAGAGGGGGTATTCGCCTATTCCAGTACTTC. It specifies CASSLRGGIRLFQYF.

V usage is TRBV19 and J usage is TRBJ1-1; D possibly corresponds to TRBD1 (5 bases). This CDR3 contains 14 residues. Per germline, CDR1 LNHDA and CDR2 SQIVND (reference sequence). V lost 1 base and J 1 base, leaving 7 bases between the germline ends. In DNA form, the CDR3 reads TGTGCCAGTAGTATAGTCACAGGGAACACTGAAGCTTTCTTT. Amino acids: CASSIVTGNTEAFF.

CDR3: CAVGGQGEKLFF. CDR3 nucleotide sequence: TGTGCCGTGGGCGGGCAGGGGGAAAAACTGTTTTTT. The chain is built from TRBV5-4 and TRBJ1-4; TRBD1 is a possible D gene (6 bases). The CDR3 covers 12 residues. The germline V gene encodes CDR1 SGHNT and CDR2 YYREEE (reference sequence). Trimming stripped 10 bases from V and 8 bases from J, with 15 bases between.

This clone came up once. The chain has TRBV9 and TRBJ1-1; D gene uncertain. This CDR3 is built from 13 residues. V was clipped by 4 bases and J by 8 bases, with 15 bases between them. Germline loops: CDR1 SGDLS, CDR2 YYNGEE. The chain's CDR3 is CASSLYTTGEAFF. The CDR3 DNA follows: TGTGCCAGCAGCCTATATACTACGGGGGAAGCTTTCTTT.

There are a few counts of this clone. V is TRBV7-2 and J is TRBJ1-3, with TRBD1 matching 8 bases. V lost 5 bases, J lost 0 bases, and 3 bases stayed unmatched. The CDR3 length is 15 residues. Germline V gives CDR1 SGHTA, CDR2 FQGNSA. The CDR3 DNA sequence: TGTGCCAGCAGCGAGGACAGGGTCTCTGGAAACACCATATATTTT. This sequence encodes CASSEDRVSGNTIYF.

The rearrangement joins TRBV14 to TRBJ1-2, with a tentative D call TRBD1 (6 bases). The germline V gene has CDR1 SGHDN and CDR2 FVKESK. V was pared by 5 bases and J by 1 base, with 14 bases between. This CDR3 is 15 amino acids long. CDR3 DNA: TGTGCCAGCAGCATGATGGGACAAAATAACTATGGCTACACCTTC. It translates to CASSMMGQNNYGYTF. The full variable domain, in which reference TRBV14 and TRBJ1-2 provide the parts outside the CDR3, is EAGVTQFPSHSVIEKGQTVTLRCDPISGHDNLYWYRRVMGKEIKFLLHFVKESKQDESGMPNNRFLAERTGGTYSTLKVQPAELEDSGVYFCASSMMGQNNYGYTFGSGTRLTVV.

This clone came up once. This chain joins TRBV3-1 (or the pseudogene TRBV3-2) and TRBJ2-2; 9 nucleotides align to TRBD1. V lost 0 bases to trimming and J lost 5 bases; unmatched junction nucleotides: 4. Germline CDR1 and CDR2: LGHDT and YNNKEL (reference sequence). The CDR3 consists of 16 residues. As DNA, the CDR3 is TGTGCCAGCAGCCAAGAAGGGACAGGGTTAACCGGGGAGCTGTTTTTT. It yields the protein CASSQEGTGLTGELFF.

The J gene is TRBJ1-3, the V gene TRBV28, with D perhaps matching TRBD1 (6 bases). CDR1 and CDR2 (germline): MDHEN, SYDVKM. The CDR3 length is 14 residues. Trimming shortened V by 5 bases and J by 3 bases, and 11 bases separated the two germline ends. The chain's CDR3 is CASSTTGFGNTIYF. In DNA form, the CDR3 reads TGTGCCAGCAGTACTACAGGGTTTGGAAACACCATATATTTT.

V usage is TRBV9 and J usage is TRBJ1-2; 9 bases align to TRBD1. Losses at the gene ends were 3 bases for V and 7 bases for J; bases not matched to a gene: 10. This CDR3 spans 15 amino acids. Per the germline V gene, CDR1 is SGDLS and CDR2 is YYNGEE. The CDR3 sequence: CASSAEGTGRAGYTF. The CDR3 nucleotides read TGTGCCAGCAGCGCCGAAGGGACAGGGCGGGCTGGCTACACCTTC.

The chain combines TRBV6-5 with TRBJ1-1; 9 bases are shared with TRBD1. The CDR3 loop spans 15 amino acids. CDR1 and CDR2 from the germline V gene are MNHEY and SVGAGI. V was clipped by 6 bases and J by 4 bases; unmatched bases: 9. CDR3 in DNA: TGTGCCAGCAGCCCACAGGGGGCGCGAGGCACTGAAGCTTTCTTT. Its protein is CASSPQGARGTEAFF.

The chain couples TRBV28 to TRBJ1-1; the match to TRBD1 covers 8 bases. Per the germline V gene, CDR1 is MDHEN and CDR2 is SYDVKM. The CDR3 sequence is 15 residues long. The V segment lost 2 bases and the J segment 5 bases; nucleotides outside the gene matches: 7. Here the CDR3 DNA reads TGTGCCAGCAGTTTAGCAGGGGGCGAAGGGACTGAAGCTTTCTTT. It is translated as CASSLAGGEGTEAFF.

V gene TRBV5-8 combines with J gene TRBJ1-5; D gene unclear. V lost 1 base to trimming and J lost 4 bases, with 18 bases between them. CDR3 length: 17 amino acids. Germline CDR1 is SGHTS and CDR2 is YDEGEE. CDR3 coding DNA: TGTGCCAGCAGCTTGCGATTATCCGGGTCCCAAAATCAGCCCCAGCATTTT. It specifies CASSLRLSGSQNQPQHF.

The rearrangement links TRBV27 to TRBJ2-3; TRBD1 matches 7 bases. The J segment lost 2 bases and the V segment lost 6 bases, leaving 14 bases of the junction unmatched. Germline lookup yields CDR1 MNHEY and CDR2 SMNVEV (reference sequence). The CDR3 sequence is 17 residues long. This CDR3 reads CASSPIRQGGLTDTQYF. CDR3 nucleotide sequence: TGTGCCAGCAGCCCAATTCGACAGGGCGGGCTCACAGATACGCAGTATTTT.

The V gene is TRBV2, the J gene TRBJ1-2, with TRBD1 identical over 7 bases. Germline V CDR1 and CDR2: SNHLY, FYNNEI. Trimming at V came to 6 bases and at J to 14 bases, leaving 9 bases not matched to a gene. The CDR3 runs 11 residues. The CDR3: CASSERQGRTF. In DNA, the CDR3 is TGTGCCAGCAGCGAACGACAGGGCCGTACCTTC.

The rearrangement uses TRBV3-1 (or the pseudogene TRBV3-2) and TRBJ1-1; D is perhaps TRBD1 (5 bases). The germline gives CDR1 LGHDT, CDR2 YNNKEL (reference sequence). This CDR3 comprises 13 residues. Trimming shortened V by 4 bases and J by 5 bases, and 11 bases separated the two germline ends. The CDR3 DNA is TGTGCCAGCAGCCCGGCCGGGGGTACTGAAGCTTTCTTT. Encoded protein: CASSPAGGTEAFF.

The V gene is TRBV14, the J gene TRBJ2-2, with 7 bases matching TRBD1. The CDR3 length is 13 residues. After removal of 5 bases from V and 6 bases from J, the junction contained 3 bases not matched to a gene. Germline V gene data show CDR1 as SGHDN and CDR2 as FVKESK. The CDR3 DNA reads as TGTGCCAGCAGCTTTACAGGGGCCGGGGAGCTGTTTTTT. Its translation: CASSFTGAGELFF.